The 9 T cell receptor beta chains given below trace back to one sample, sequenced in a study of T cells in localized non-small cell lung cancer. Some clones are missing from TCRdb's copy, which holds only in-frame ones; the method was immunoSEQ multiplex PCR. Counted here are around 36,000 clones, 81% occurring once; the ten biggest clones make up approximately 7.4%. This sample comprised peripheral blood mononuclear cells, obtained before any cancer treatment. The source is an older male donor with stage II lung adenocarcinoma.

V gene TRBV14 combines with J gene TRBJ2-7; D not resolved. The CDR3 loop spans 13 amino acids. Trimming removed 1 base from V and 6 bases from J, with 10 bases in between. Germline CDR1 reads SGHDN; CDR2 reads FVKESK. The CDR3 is CASSQGPVSEQYF. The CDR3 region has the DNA TGTGCCAGCAGCCAAGGCCCGGTTAGCGAGCAGTACTTC.

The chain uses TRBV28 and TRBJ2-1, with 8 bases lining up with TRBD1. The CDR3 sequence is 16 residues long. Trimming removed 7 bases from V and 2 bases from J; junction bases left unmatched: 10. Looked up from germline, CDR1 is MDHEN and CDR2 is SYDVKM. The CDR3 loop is CASITGGTKTYNEQFF. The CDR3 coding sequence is TGTGCCAGCATTACAGGGGGGACGAAAACCTACAATGAGCAGTTCTTC.

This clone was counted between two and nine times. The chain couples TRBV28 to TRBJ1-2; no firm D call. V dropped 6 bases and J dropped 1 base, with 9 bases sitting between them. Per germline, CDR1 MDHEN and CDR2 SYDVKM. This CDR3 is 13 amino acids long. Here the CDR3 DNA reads TGTGCCAGCAGCGTCGTGGTTAACTATGGCTACACCTTC. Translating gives CASSVVVNYGYTF.

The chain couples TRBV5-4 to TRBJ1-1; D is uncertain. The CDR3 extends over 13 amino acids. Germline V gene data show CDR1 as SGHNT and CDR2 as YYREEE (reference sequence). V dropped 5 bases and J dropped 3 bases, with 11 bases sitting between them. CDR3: CASSTESYTEAFF. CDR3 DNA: TGTGCCAGCAGTACTGAGAGTTACACTGAAGCTTTCTTT.

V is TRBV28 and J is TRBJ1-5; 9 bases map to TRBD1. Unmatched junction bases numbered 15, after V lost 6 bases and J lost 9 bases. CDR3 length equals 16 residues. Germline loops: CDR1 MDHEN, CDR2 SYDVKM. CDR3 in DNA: TGTGCCAGCAGCCTACCCGGGACAGGGTTGGTGGCGCCCCAGCATTTT. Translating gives CASSLPGTGLVAPQHF.

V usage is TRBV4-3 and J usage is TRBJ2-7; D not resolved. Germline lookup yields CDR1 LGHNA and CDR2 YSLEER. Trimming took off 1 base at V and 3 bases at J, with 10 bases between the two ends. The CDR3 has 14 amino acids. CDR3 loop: CASSQGLDDYEQYF. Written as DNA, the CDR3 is TGCGCCAGCAGCCAAGGGCTCGACGACTACGAGCAGTACTTC.

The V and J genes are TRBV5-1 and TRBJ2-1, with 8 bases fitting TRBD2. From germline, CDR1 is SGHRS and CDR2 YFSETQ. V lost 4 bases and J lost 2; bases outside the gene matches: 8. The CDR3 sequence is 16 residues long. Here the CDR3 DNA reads TGCGCCAGCAGCCCCGTTAGCGGGGCGACCTACAATGAGCAGTTCTTC. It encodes CASSPVSGATYNEQFF.

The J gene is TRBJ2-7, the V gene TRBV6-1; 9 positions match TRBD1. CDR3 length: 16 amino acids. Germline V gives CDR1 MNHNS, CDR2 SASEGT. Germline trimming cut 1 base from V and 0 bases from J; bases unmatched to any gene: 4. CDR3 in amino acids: CASSEDETGGSYEQYF. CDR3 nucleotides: TGTGCCAGCAGTGAAGACGAGACAGGGGGCTCCTACGAGCAGTACTTC.

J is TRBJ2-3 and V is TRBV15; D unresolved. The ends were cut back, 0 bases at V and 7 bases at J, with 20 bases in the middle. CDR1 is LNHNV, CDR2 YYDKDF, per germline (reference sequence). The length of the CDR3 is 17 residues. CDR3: CATSREGRHSSRYTQYF. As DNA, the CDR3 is TGTGCCACCAGCAGAGAAGGCCGTCACAGCTCTCGTTATACGCAGTATTTT.